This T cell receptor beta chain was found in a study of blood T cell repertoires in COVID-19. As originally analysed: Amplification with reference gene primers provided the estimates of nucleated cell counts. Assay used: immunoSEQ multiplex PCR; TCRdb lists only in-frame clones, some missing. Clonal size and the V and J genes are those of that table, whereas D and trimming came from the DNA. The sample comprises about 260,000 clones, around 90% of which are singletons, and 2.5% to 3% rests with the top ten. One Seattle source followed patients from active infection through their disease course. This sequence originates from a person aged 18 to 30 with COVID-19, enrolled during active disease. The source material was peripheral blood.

The CDR3, as DNA: TGCAGTGCTAGTTGGCGGGGCCAAGAGACCCAGTACTTC. Translated, it gives CSASWRGQETQYF. The V and J genes are TRBV20-1 and TRBJ2-5, with D maybe TRBD2 (6 bases). CDR1 is DFQATT and CDR2 is SNEGSKA in the germline V gene (reference sequence). Trimming shortened V by 3 bases and J by 1 base, and 9 bases separated the two germline ends. The CDR3 has 13 amino acids.